A selection of T cell receptor beta chains follows, all from one sample in a study of CXCR3-negative and CXCR3-positive naive CD8 T cells. TCRdb reprocessed the 5' RACE reads and stores each CDR3 protein as one record, lacking DNA. Found here are 150,000 to 170,000 distinct CDR3 sequences; the top ten clones hold nearly 0.5%. The sample consisted of naive CXCR3+ CD8+ T cells from blood. The receptors were sampled from a human donor in good health. Some clones in this sample may be carry-over from other donors' samples. Both conserved end residues are part of each CDR3.

v_gene	j_gene	CDR3aa
TRBV29-1	TRBJ2-5	CSVETSGQETQYF
TRBV4-1	TRBJ2-7	CASSHTPGLQTYEQYF
TRBV5-1	TRBJ2-3	CASRIYGERTDTQYF
TRBV11-2	TRBJ1-6	CASTQTGFYNSPLHF
TRBV4-3	TRBJ2-1	CASSQDGNRYNEQFF
TRBV9	TRBJ2-1	CASSPRDRHNEQFF
TRBV10-3	TRBJ2-7	CAISEQGLSSYEQYF
TRBV4-1	TRBJ2-7	CASSPNSRPYEQYF
TRBV20-1	TRBJ2-7	CSAEGGLAYEQYF
TRBV7-8	TRBJ2-1	CASSSPESYNEQFF
TRBV14	TRBJ2-2	CASSRRDRGLEAGELFF
TRBV12-3/TRBV12-4	TRBJ1-1	CASSPPGQGAGYTEAFF
TRBV7-9	TRBJ2-7	CASSSGRGVSSYEQYF
TRBV7-9	TRBJ2-7	CASSYTAPEQYF
TRBV10-3	TRBJ2-7	CAISGGTVEQYF
TRBV6-5	TRBJ1-1	CASRTPTGGMNTEAFF
TRBV7-9	TRBJ2-3	CASSPPGAPSTDTQYF
TRBV5-1	TRBJ2-7	CASSLEGTGSSYEQYF
TRBV7-9	TRBJ2-7	CASSLGPGTPSYEQYF
TRBV11-2	TRBJ2-7	CASSFGGDEQYF
TRBV15	TRBJ2-5	CATSRSGQGDQETQYF
TRBV6-5	TRBJ2-1	CASSYGQGLYNEQFF
TRBV20-1	TRBJ2-1	CSARGYGGNEQFF
TRBV29-1	TRBJ2-7	CSVEFVDSPYEQYF
TRBV6-2/TRBV6-3	TRBJ2-3	CASSYPRRSGGSTDTQYF
TRBV5-6	TRBJ2-1	CASSLLREIHEQFF
TRBV27	TRBJ1-1	CASSLDSSNTEAFF
TRBV28	TRBJ2-5	CASSRGLAGVEVTQHF
TRBV5-6	TRBJ1-1	CASSKDEARMNTEAFF
TRBV7-8	TRBJ2-3	CASSLGIGVRTDTQYF
TRBV23-1	TRBJ2-5	CASSQYPPGGDRGIAGVQETQYF
TRBV4-1	TRBJ2-3	CASRISQGGTDTQYF
TRBV3-1	TRBJ2-7	CASSQENGWVYEQYF